The 17 T cell receptor beta chains presented below share a single source sample, sequenced in a study of blood T cell repertoires in COVID-19 (TCRdb year 2020). The protocol used for the library was the immunoSEQ multiplex PCR assay. Imported from immuneACCESS, the table was reduced by TCRdb to in-frame sequences with V and J called. These copies leave out some clones; in studies compared against another copy, an unresolved V gene accounts for under half, and the cause of the remainder is not known. The sample records about 130,000 clones, roughly 69% of which are singletons. The ten top clones hold approximately 2% of the sample. The specimen sequenced was peripheral blood. The source is a woman in her seventies with acute or convalescent COVID-19.

This clone was seen a few times. V gene TRBV11-3 combines with J gene TRBJ2-1, with D unresolved. V lost 5 bases to trimming and J lost 2 bases, with 7 bases between them. This CDR3 spans 13 amino acids. CDR1 SGHNT and CDR2 YENEEA come from the germline V gene. CDR3 sequence (DNA): TGTGCCAGCAGCAGAGGTCCCTACAATGAGCAGTTCTTC. Translating gives CASSRGPYNEQFF.

The chain has TRBV5-4 and TRBJ1-4; 7 positions agree with TRBD1. CDR1 and CDR2 (germline): SGHNT, YYREEE (reference sequence). The CDR3 is 17 residues long. The V gene end was trimmed by 3 bases and the J gene end by 0 bases; junction bases not matched to a gene: 8. CDR3 sequence reads: CASSSGQSFATNEKLFF. CDR3 in DNA: TGTGCCAGCAGCTCGGGACAGTCCTTTGCAACTAATGAAAAACTGTTTTTT.

The chain recombines TRBV3-1 (or the pseudogene TRBV3-2) with TRBJ2-2; D not certain. The CDR3 loop spans 14 amino acids. V lost 1 base, J lost 5 bases, and 8 bases lay in between. CDR1 and CDR2 from the germline V gene are LGHDT and YNNKEL (reference sequence). Here the CDR3 DNA reads TGTGCCAGCAGCCAAGTGGCGACAACCGGGGAGCTGTTTTTT. It yields the protein CASSQVATTGELFF.

The rearrangement uses TRBV6-6 and TRBJ2-7; the match to TRBD2 covers 8 bases. The CDR3 is 14 residues long. The germline V gene encodes CDR1 MNHNY and CDR2 SVGAGI (reference sequence). V was pared by 6 bases and J by 2 bases, with 6 bases of the junction left unmatched. CDR3 nucleotides: TGTGCCAGCAGCCAGCTAGCGGGCCCCTACGAGCAGTACTTC. Translated: CASSQLAGPYEQYF.

The gene calls are TRBV3-1 (or the pseudogene TRBV3-2) and TRBJ2-5; D remains unclear. Germline V gene lookup returns CDR1 LGHDT and CDR2 YNNKEL (reference sequence). This CDR3 is 14 amino acids long. V was cut by 2 bases and J by 2 bases, with 9 bases left in between. The CDR3: CASSQTVTQETQYF. The CDR3 region has the DNA TGTGCCAGCAGCCAAACAGTCACACAAGAGACCCAGTACTTC.

J is TRBJ1-1 and V is TRBV29-1; 9 nucleotides line up with TRBD1. CDR3 size: 13 residues. The V segment lost 7 bases and the J segment 6 bases; nucleotides outside the gene matches: 9. The V gene's germline CDR1 is SQVTM and CDR2 ANQGSEA. The DNA for the CDR3 is TGCAGCGGGAGCCTCGACAGGGGGGCTGAAGCTTTCTTT. Translated: CSGSLDRGAEAFF.

This chain joins TRBV3-1 (or the pseudogene TRBV3-2) and TRBJ1-4; 7 bases match TRBD1. The length of the CDR3 is 19 residues. Germline loops: CDR1 LGHDT, CDR2 YNNKEL (reference sequence). Germline trimming cut 5 bases from V and 2 bases from J; bases unmatched to any gene: 17. This CDR3 reads CASSKRGTAFLSTNEKLFF. DNA of the CDR3: TGTGCCAGCAGCAAACGCGGGACAGCATTTCTGAGTACTAATGAAAAACTGTTTTTT.

This chain uses TRBV19 with TRBJ2-7; 7 nucleotides match TRBD1. The germline gives CDR1 LNHDA, CDR2 SQIVND (reference sequence). Trimming took 6 bases from V and 6 from J; bases not matched to a gene: 8. The CDR3 spans 13 residues. CDR3 DNA sequence: TGTGCCAGTAGCCCCCGGACAGGTCGCGAGCAGTACTTC. Translating it yields CASSPRTGREQYF.

The chain is built from TRBV6-5 and TRBJ1-1; D is uncertain. Trimming pared 0 bases from V and 4 bases from J, leaving 9 bases between. This CDR3 comprises 14 residues. In germline, CDR1 is MNHEY, CDR2 SVGAGI. CDR3: CASSYSELSTEAFF. The CDR3 coding sequence is TGTGCCAGCAGTTACTCGGAGCTGAGCACTGAAGCTTTCTTT.

CDR3 bases: TGTGCTAGTGGTTTCTCGGGGTTTGAGCAGTTCTTC. Translating gives CASGFSGFEQFF. The J gene is TRBJ2-1, the V gene TRBV12-5, with TRBD2 as a possible D gene (5 bases). The CDR3 sequence is 12 residues long. V was cut by 3 bases and J by 9 bases, with 9 bases left in between. Germline loops: CDR1 LGHNT, CDR2 FRNRAP.

This clone was detected a few times. The chain couples TRBV7-9 to TRBJ1-2; 8 bases match TRBD1. The CDR3 is made up of 15 amino acids. After removal of 5 bases from V and 4 bases from J, the junction contained 9 bases not matched to a gene. Germline loops: CDR1 SEHNR, CDR2 FQNEAQ (reference sequence). This CDR3 is CASSPAGGGSYGYTF. CDR3 in DNA: TGTGCCAGCAGCCCCGCAGGGGGCGGCAGCTATGGCTACACCTTC.

The chain links TRBV13 to TRBJ1-6; 7 positions match TRBD1. The CDR3 extends over 17 amino acids. The germline CDR1 and CDR2 sequences are PRHDT and FYEKMQ (reference sequence). V lost 0 bases to trimming and J lost 4 bases; unmatched junction nucleotides: 6. CDR3 bases: TGTGCCAGCAGCTTAGGTCCGACAGGGACTTATAATTCACCCCTCCACTTT. It encodes CASSLGPTGTYNSPLHF.

The V and J genes are TRBV4-1 and TRBJ2-5; TRBD1 matches at 10 bases. The CDR3 runs 16 residues. The trim removed 2 bases at V and 7 bases at J, leaving 10 bases unmatched. Looked up from germline, CDR1 is MGHRA and CDR2 is YSYEKL. CDR3 loop: CASSQFRDRGDGTQYF. The DNA for the CDR3 is TGCGCCAGCAGCCAATTCCGGGACAGGGGAGACGGGACCCAGTACTTC.

The chain uses TRBV28 and TRBJ1-6, with a possible D match to TRBD1 (5 bases). In germline, CDR1 is MDHEN, CDR2 SYDVKM. The CDR3 loop spans 14 amino acids. The V end was cut by 10 bases, the J end by 2 bases, with 12 bases between. CDR3 coding DNA: TGTGCCACGGCGGGGGTGGCCTATAATTCACCCCTCCACTTT. This gives the protein CATAGVAYNSPLHF.

The chain joins TRBV19 to TRBJ2-1; TRBD1 matches 7 bases. The germline gives CDR1 LNHDA, CDR2 SQIVND (reference sequence). CDR3 length: 15 amino acids. Unmatched junction bases numbered 12, after V lost 7 bases and J lost 6 bases. CDR3 sequence: CASTPRGTALNEQFF. CDR3 nucleotide sequence: TGTGCCAGTACCCCGAGGGGGACAGCCCTCAATGAGCAGTTCTTC.

This clone turned up a few times. This chain uses TRBV19 with TRBJ1-1; TRBD1 might be the D (5 bases). The CDR3 is 14 residues long. V was trimmed by 6 bases and J by 0 bases, leaving 11 bases between them. Looked up from germline, CDR1 is LNHDA and CDR2 is SQIVND (reference sequence). The CDR3 here is CASRMGGLNTEAFF. In DNA, the CDR3 is TGTGCCAGTAGAATGGGGGGATTGAACACTGAAGCTTTCTTT.

V usage is TRBV3-1 (or the pseudogene TRBV3-2) and J usage is TRBJ1-5; 7 positions agree with TRBD1. Per the germline V gene, CDR1 is LGHDT and CDR2 is YNNKEL (reference sequence). V lost 6 bases to trimming and J lost 2 bases; unmatched junction nucleotides: 4. This CDR3 region has 14 residues. The CDR3 reads CASSPGQGNQPQHF. The CDR3 nucleotides read TGTGCCAGCAGTCCTGGACAGGGCAATCAGCCCCAGCATTTT.